This is a list of T cell receptor beta chains from one sample in a study of shared clonotypes between healthy human individuals. Produced via immunoSEQ multiplex PCR; TCRdb's table is partial and in-frame only. The table includes more than 500,000 clones, 90% to 95% detected once. The sequenced sample consisted of naive CD8+ T cells sorted from blood. These receptors all stem from a woman aged 30 to 39 in good health. The CDR3 runs from the conserved cysteine through the conserved F or W. The D gene is left open where the match is weak. Some rows mark clone size as missing; the rest say once, few, many or name a class of expanded clone.

v_call	clone_size	j_call	d_call	cdr3_aa	cdr3_nt
TRBV29-1	-	TRBJ2-7	-	CSVEDLGEQYF	TGCAGCGTTGAAGACCTCGGGGAGCAGTACTTC
TRBV5-1	-	TRBJ2-7	TRBD2	CASSPTIAGDRDEQYF	TGCGCCAGCAGCCCGACCATAGCGGGAGATCGCGACGAGCAGTACTTC
TRBV7-8	once	TRBJ2-7	TRBD2	CASSPGGNEQYF	TGTGCCAGCAGCCCGGGGGGGAACGAGCAGTACTTC
TRBV6-1	-	TRBJ1-1	-	CASSEGATEAFF	TGTGCCAGCAGTGAGGGAGCCACTGAAGCTTTCTTT
TRBV6-5	-	TRBJ1-5	-	CASSYGEAEPQHF	TGTGCCAGCAGTTACGGCGAGGCGGAGCCCCAGCATTTT
TRBV5-1	once	TRBJ2-7	TRBD1	CASSLETGDEQYF	TGCGCCAGCAGCTTGGAGACAGGGGACGAGCAGTACTTC
TRBV28	-	TRBJ2-7	TRBD2	CASSLGTSWSSYEQYF	TGTGCCAGCAGTTTGGGGACTAGCTGGAGCTCCTACGAGCAGTACTTC
TRBV29-1	-	TRBJ2-3	-	CSVKLGGDTQYF	TGCAGCGTGAAACTAGGGGGAGATACGCAGTATTTT
TRBV9	-	TRBJ2-7	-	CASSVGGAHKDYEQYF	TGTGCCAGCAGCGTAGGGGGGGCCCACAAGGACTACGAGCAGTACTTC
TRBV27	-	TRBJ1-5	-	CASSLSDSNQPQHF	TGTGCCAGCAGTTTATCCGATAGCAATCAGCCCCAGCATTTT
TRBV28	-	TRBJ2-7	-	CASSLLASGEQYF	TGTGCCAGCAGCTTACTCGCGTCTGGCGAGCAGTACTTC
TRBV5-4	-	TRBJ2-1	-	CASSLGLNEQFF	TGTGCCAGCAGCTTGGGTCTCAATGAGCAGTTCTTC
TRBV5-6	-	TRBJ2-1	-	CASSLGAVYNEQFF	TGTGCCAGCAGCTTGGGCGCGGTGTACAATGAGCAGTTCTTC